The next 17 T cell receptor beta chains were all read from a single sample in a study of CD8 T cells in ankylosing spondylitis. No antigens are known for them. MiXCR, applied by TCRdb to the 5' RACE reads, yields one record per CDR3 protein. The sample lists more than 500,000 distinct CDR3 sequences; 5.3% were seen once. Study-wide points: The study identified a TCR beta motif of several highly homologous variants that appeared characteristic of ankylosing spondylitis blood.

The specimen sequenced was blood, either unsorted or a sorted T cell fraction (not recorded which). These TCRs come from a male donor with ankylosing spondylitis.

This clonotype was detected ten times or more. This sequence joins TRBV20-1 and TRBJ2-2; 8 bases match TRBD1. There are 15 residues in the CDR3. With V trimmed by 3 bases and J by 3 bases, 6 bases remained unmatched. The germline gives CDR1 DFQATT, CDR2 SNEGSKA (reference sequence). The CDR3 nucleotides read TGCAGTGCTAGCCCCGGGACAGGATACACCGGGGAGCTGTTTTTT. It specifies CSASPGTGYTGELFF.

This clonotype was seen many times. This chain uses TRBV7-9 with TRBJ2-3; TRBD1 matches 9 bases. J was trimmed by 5 bases and V by 5 bases; bases with no gene match: 8. The CDR3 spans 15 residues. Per the germline V gene, CDR1 is SEHNR and CDR2 is FQNEAQ (reference sequence). CDR3 residues: CASSRPDRGEDTQYF. CDR3 nucleotide sequence: TGTGCCAGCAGCAGACCGGACAGGGGTGAAGATACGCAGTATTTT.

Many counts were recorded for this clonotype. The chain employs TRBV4-2 and TRBJ2-3; TRBD2 aligns across 8 bases. V was pared by 5 bases and J by 4 bases, with 8 bases of the junction left unmatched. The length of the CDR3 is 15 residues. Germline V gene lookup returns CDR1 LGHNA and CDR2 YNFKEQ. The chain's CDR3 is CASSSRREGADTQYF. The DNA of the CDR3 is TGTGCCAGCAGCTCTCGTCGGGAGGGCGCAGATACGCAGTATTTT.

This clonotype occurred many times. This chain joins TRBV7-2 and TRBJ2-5, with 7 bases matching TRBD1. There are 14 residues in the CDR3. V lost 4 bases to trimming and J lost 5 bases; unmatched junction nucleotides: 7. Germline V gene data show CDR1 as SGHTA and CDR2 as FQGNSA. DNA for the CDR3: TGTGCCAGCAGCTACAACCAGGGGGTGGAGACCCAGTACTTC. Encoded protein: CASSYNQGVETQYF.

This clonotype appeared many times. J is TRBJ2-3 and V is TRBV20-1; D is ambiguous. The CDR3 is 16 residues long. The ends were cut back, 3 bases at V and 2 bases at J, with 18 bases in the middle. Per the germline V gene, CDR1 is DFQATT and CDR2 is SNEGSKA (reference sequence). The CDR3 loop reads CSARGIMGMVTDTQYF. Here the CDR3 DNA reads TGCAGTGCTAGGGGTATCATGGGAATGGTCACAGATACGCAGTATTTT.

The table lists this clonotype with many counts. V usage is TRBV20-1 and J usage is TRBJ1-2, with a possible D match to TRBD1 (5 bases). V lost 6 bases to trimming and J lost 4 bases, with 18 bases between them. The CDR3 extends over 14 amino acids. Germline CDR1 reads DFQATT; CDR2 reads SNEGSKA (reference sequence). CDR3 DNA sequence: TGCAGTGCGCAGCTCCGGGACCGGGGCTATGGCTACACCTTC. Translating it yields CSAQLRDRGYGYTF.

In this sample, this clonotype turned up many times. The chain joins TRBV20-1 to TRBJ1-1; unclear D gene. V was clipped by 1 base and J by 1 base, with 13 bases between them. CDR1 and CDR2 (germline): DFQATT, SNEGSKA (reference sequence). The CDR3 loop spans 15 amino acids. CDR3 bases: TGCAGTGCTAGAGGTCAGGCCCGTACGAACACTGAAGCTTTCTTT. This codes for CSARGQARTNTEAFF.

In this sample, this clonotype turned up many times. The V and J genes are TRBV7-2 and TRBJ1-1; a weak D match, TRBD1 (5 bases). Germline V gives CDR1 SGHTA, CDR2 FQGNSA. The CDR3 has 14 amino acids. The V gene lost 4 bases and the J gene lost 4 bases, with 13 bases spanning the gap. The CDR3 sequence: CASSSGTASTEAFF. For the CDR3, the DNA is TGTGCCAGCAGCTCAGGGACGGCCTCCACTGAAGCTTTCTTT.

At least ten counts were recorded for this clonotype. V usage is TRBV11-3 and J usage is TRBJ1-1; the D gene is possibly TRBD1 (5 bases). The CDR3 covers 13 residues. Trimming stripped 5 bases from V and 14 bases from J, with 21 bases between. CDR1 and CDR2 (germline): SGHNT, YENEEA. Here the CDR3 DNA reads TGTGCCAGCAGCCAAGCTCCCGGGACGCCCAACTTCTTT. Its protein is CASSQAPGTPNFF. The complete variable domain, with remaining parts taken from reference TRBV11-3 and TRBJ1-1, reads EAGVVQSPRYKIIEKKQPVAFWCNPISGHNTLYWYLQNLGQGPELLIRYENEEAVDDSQLPKDRFSAERLKGVDSTLKIQPAELGDSAVYLCASSQAPGTPNFFGQGTRLTVV.

In its sample, this clonotype was seen many times. DNA for the CDR3: TGTGCCAGCACCCCCCTGGGGAGGCACACTGAAGCTTTCTTT. Translated, it gives CASTPLGRHTEAFF. The V gene is TRBV6-2 or TRBV6-3, the J gene TRBJ1-1, with D hard to call. CDR1 is MNHEY, CDR2 SVGEGT, per germline. Trimming shortened V by 7 bases and J by 3 bases, and 15 bases separated the two germline ends. The CDR3 covers 14 residues.

This clonotype was counted ten times or more. The chain carries TRBV27 and TRBJ2-7; D not resolved. The CDR3 consists of 13 residues. Germline V gene sequence: CDR1 MNHEY, CDR2 SMNVEV (reference sequence). The V gene lost 4 bases and the J gene lost 0 bases, with 7 bases spanning the gap. The CDR3 region has the DNA TGTGCCAGCAGTTATCGGGTCTCCTACGAGCAGTACTTC. Translating gives CASSYRVSYEQYF.

This clonotype came up many times. The chain joins TRBV4-2 to TRBJ2-3, with D unresolved. The germline V gene encodes CDR1 LGHNA and CDR2 YNFKEQ. The germline V and J ends were trimmed by 0 bases and 4 bases, with 11 bases remaining between them. There are 15 residues in the CDR3. The CDR3 region is CASSQEGIWADTQYF. The CDR3 region has the DNA TGTGCCAGCAGCCAAGAAGGTATCTGGGCAGATACGCAGTATTTT.

This clonotype occurred many times. The chain combines TRBV20-1 with TRBJ1-1; D is perhaps TRBD1 (6 bases). V lost 2 bases, J lost 0 bases, and 13 bases lay in between. Germline loops: CDR1 DFQATT, CDR2 SNEGSKA (reference sequence). The CDR3 has 15 residues. CDR3 bases: TGCAGTGCTAGACACCCTCAGGGGCTGAACACTGAAGCTTTCTTT. Amino acids: CSARHPQGLNTEAFF.

There are many counts of this clonotype. The rearrangement joins TRBV20-1 to TRBJ1-5; 7 bases match TRBD1. The CDR3 consists of 13 residues. V shed 6 bases and J 2 bases; nucleotides not matched to a gene: 4. Germline V lookup: CDR1 DFQATT, CDR2 SNEGSKA (reference sequence). As DNA, the CDR3 is TGCAGTGCAAGGGACAGACGCAATCAGCCCCAGCATTTT. This encodes CSARDRRNQPQHF.

This clonotype was seen at least ten times. This chain joins TRBV5-5 and TRBJ2-7; D ambiguous. V was shortened by 0 bases and J by 0 bases, with 10 bases between the two germline ends. The CDR3 covers 15 residues. Germline V CDR1 and CDR2: SGHKS, YYEKEE (reference sequence). The CDR3 bases are TGTGCCAGCAGCTTGGTTGGACCGATCTCCTACGAGCAGTACTTC. It yields the protein CASSLVGPISYEQYF.

This clonotype was detected many times. The chain combines TRBV4-1 with TRBJ2-2; D might be TRBD1 (5 bases). The V end was cut by 1 base, the J end by 1 base, with 7 bases between. Germline V gene lookup returns CDR1 MGHRA and CDR2 YSYEKL. CDR3 length equals 15 residues. CDR3 loop: CASSQGTLNTGELFF. The CDR3 DNA reads as TGCGCCAGCAGCCAAGGGACACTGAACACCGGGGAGCTGTTTTTT.

V and J are TRBV11-2 and TRBJ2-3; 9 bases line up with TRBD2. The germline V gene has CDR1 SGHAT and CDR2 FQNNGV. The trim removed 2 bases at V and 2 bases at J, leaving 11 bases unmatched. The CDR3 consists of 18 residues. The CDR3 bases are TGTGCCAGCAGCTTAAGGTCTAGCGGGGAGATCTCCACAGATACGCAGTATTTT. Its translation is CASSLRSSGEISTDTQYF.